This T cell receptor (beta chain) was sequenced during a study of PD-L1 blockade in urothelial cancer. Whole-study context: Blood samples contained a median around 140,000 T cells.

Assay used: immunoSEQ multiplex PCR; TCRdb lists only in-frame clones, some missing. The table records 35,000 to 50,000 clones, 70% to 90% of them present only once. V trimming: 5 bases; J trimming: 3 bases; junction bases outside the gene matches: 11. Germline values: CDR1 SEHNR, CDR2 FQNEAQ (reference sequence). The CDR3 runs to 17 residues. The genes are TRBV7-9 and TRBJ2-1; 9 nucleotides align to TRBD1. Sequences were derived from PBMCs, sampled around atezolizumab (anti-PD-L1) treatment. The receptor was derived from a woman aged 55-70 years with urothelial cancer. As DNA, the CDR3 is TGTGCCAGCAGCCTGCCCGAGGGACAGGGTGACTACAATGAGCAGTTCTTC. It translates to CASSLPEGQGDYNEQFF.